Listed below are T cell receptor beta chains from one sample, sequenced in a study of blood T cell repertoires in COVID-19. Assay: immunoSEQ multiplex PCR; the TCRdb copy retains only in-frame clones and omits some. The sample contains approximately 50,000 clones, approximately 75% of which appear only once. Sequencing was carried out using peripheral blood. The receptor source for this set is a man aged 55 to 69 with COVID-19, enrolled during active disease. CDR3s include the opening cysteine and the closing phenylalanine or tryptophan. Fields, in order: V gene, D gene, J gene, clone size, CDR3 protein, CDR3 DNA. D genes are given only for firm matches. A row's size may be missing; if present it is once, few, many or a size class.

V: TRBV9
D: NA
J: TRBJ1-6
size: once
CDR3: CASSAVGGVSSYNSPLHF
DNA: TGTGCCAGCAGCGCGGTGGGGGGGGTGAGCTCCTATAATTCACCCCTCCACTTT

V: TRBV7-3
D: NA
J: TRBJ2-7
size: NA
CDR3: CASSLTTASEQYF
DNA: TGTGCCAGCAGCTTAACCACTGCCTCCGAGCAGTACTTC

V: TRBV14
D: NA
J: TRBJ1-4
size: NA
CDR3: CASSQDRGRLEKLFF
DNA: TGTGCCAGCAGCCAAGATCGAGGGCGACTTGAAAAACTGTTTTTT

V: TRBV7-9
D: TRBD2
J: TRBJ2-2
size: NA
CDR3: CASSSLSGRANTGELFF
DNA: TGTGCCAGCAGCTCGTTAAGTGGGAGGGCGAACACCGGGGAGCTGTTTTTT

V: TRBV5-4
D: NA
J: TRBJ1-2
size: NA
CDR3: CASSLSRVGGYTF
DNA: TGTGCCAGCAGCTTGTCCAGGGTTGGAGGCTACACCTTC

V: TRBV9
D: NA
J: TRBJ2-1
size: NA
CDR3: CASSVDPTPSENEQFF
DNA: TGTGCCAGCAGCGTAGACCCAACCCCTAGCGAGAATGAGCAGTTCTTC

V: TRBV29-1
D: TRBD2
J: TRBJ2-1
size: NA
CDR3: CSAVPSGINYNEQFF
DNA: TGCAGCGCCGTTCCTAGCGGGATAAACTACAATGAGCAGTTCTTC

V: TRBV7-9
D: NA
J: TRBJ2-3
size: NA
CDR3: CASSTPVGRQDTQYF
DNA: TGTGCCAGCAGCACCCCGGTGGGCCGCCAAGATACGCAGTATTTT

V: TRBV2
D: TRBD1
J: TRBJ1-3
size: NA
CDR3: CASSEEQGSGNTIYF
DNA: TGTGCCAGCAGTGAGGAACAGGGGTCAGGAAACACCATATATTTT

V: TRBV10-3
D: TRBD1
J: TRBJ1-2
size: NA
CDR3: CAISRTGGNYGYTF
DNA: TGTGCCATCAGTAGGACAGGGGGGAACTATGGCTACACCTTC

V: TRBV11-3
D: NA
J: TRBJ1-4
size: NA
CDR3: CASSRRRPTGTNEKLFF
DNA: TGTGCCAGCAGCCGACGTCGGCCGACAGGCACTAATGAAAAACTGTTTTTT

V: TRBV28
D: NA
J: TRBJ1-5
size: NA
CDR3: CASSQGGSQPQHF
DNA: TGTGCCAGCAGCCAAGGGGGATCTCAGCCCCAGCATTTT

V: TRBV5-4
D: TRBD1
J: TRBJ2-3
size: NA
CDR3: CASSFPGTGRTDTQYF
DNA: TGTGCCAGCAGCTTTCCCGGGACAGGGAGAACAGATACGCAGTATTTT

V: TRBV2
D: TRBD1
J: TRBJ2-7
size: NA
CDR3: CASSEGTAEQYF
DNA: TGTGCCAGCAGTGAGGGGACAGCCGAGCAGTACTTC

V: TRBV6-5
D: NA
J: TRBJ2-7
size: few
CDR3: CASRETGPREQYF
DNA: TGTGCCAGCAGGGAGACAGGCCCTCGCGAGCAGTACTTC

V: TRBV25-1
D: TRBD1
J: TRBJ2-4
size: NA
CDR3: CASSAGQGLNIQYF
DNA: TGTGCCAGCAGTGCCGGACAGGGGTTAAACATTCAGTACTTC

V: TRBV7-9
D: NA
J: TRBJ1-4
size: NA
CDR3: CASRTVSNEKLFF
DNA: TGTGCCAGCAGAACAGTTTCTAATGAAAAACTGTTTTTT

V: TRBV5-1
D: NA
J: TRBJ2-7
size: NA
CDR3: CASSLATGPTYEQYF
DNA: TGCGCCAGCAGCTTGGCGACAGGCCCGACCTACGAGCAGTACTTC

V: TRBV5-1
D: TRBD2
J: TRBJ2-3
size: NA
CDR3: CASSVPTSGGGDTQYF
DNA: TGCGCCAGCAGCGTACCGACTAGCGGGGGGGGAGATACGCAGTATTTT

V: TRBV5-1
D: TRBD1
J: TRBJ2-7
size: NA
CDR3: CASTTATGNEQYF
DNA: TGCGCCAGCACCACGGCGACAGGGAACGAGCAGTACTTC

V: TRBV11-3
D: TRBD1
J: TRBJ1-1
size: NA
CDR3: CASSPRDRGGGTEAFF
DNA: TGTGCCAGCAGCCCCCGGGACAGGGGGGGAGGCACTGAAGCTTTCTTT

V: TRBV9
D: NA
J: TRBJ2-1
size: NA
CDR3: CASSVVGTDNEQFF
DNA: TGTGCCAGCAGCGTAGTTGGCACCGACAATGAGCAGTTCTTC

V: TRBV6-2/TRBV6-3
D: NA
J: TRBJ1-6
size: few
CDR3: CASSSGALNSPLHF
DNA: TGTGCCAGCAGTTCCGGAGCCCTAAATTCACCCCTCCACTTT

V: TRBV11-3
D: NA
J: TRBJ2-7
size: NA
CDR3: CASRLTGGGSYEQYF
DNA: TGTGCCAGCAGATTAACAGGGGGGGGATCCTACGAGCAGTACTTC

V: TRBV10-3
D: NA
J: TRBJ2-6
size: NA
CDR3: CAISESRGSGANVLTF
DNA: TGTGCCATCAGTGAGTCGCGGGGTTCAGGGGCCAACGTCCTGACTTTC

V: TRBV18
D: TRBD1
J: TRBJ2-6
size: NA
CDR3: CASSHPGQGARANVLTF
DNA: TGTGCCAGCTCACACCCGGGACAGGGGGCTAGGGCCAACGTCCTGACTTTC

V: TRBV7-9
D: NA
J: TRBJ1-6
size: NA
CDR3: CASRHRSSYNSPLHF
DNA: TGTGCCAGCAGACATAGGAGCTCCTATAATTCACCCCTCCACTTT

V: TRBV28
D: TRBD1
J: TRBJ1-2
size: NA
CDR3: CAIQQGGAGYGYTF
DNA: TGTGCCATCCAACAAGGGGGCGCTGGGTATGGCTACACCTTC

V: TRBV7-2
D: NA
J: TRBJ2-7
size: few
CDR3: CASSLAGGVGSEQYF
DNA: TGTGCCAGCAGCTTAGCTGGGGGCGTGGGATCCGAGCAGTACTTC

V: TRBV14
D: NA
J: TRBJ1-2
size: few
CDR3: CASSQKRTADGYTF
DNA: TGTGCCAGCAGCCAAAAAAGGACAGCCGATGGCTACACCTTC

V: TRBV14
D: NA
J: TRBJ1-2
size: NA
CDR3: CASSQESGAFGGYTF
DNA: TGTGCCAGCAGCCAAGAATCGGGAGCGTTCGGAGGCTACACCTTC

V: TRBV24-1
D: TRBD1
J: TRBJ1-4
size: NA
CDR3: CATSDPRDRDEKLFF
DNA: TGTGCCACCAGTGACCCCCGGGACAGGGATGAAAAACTGTTTTTT

V: TRBV11-2
D: NA
J: TRBJ2-2
size: few
CDR3: CASNHFLRAGARELFF
DNA: TGTGCCAGCAACCATTTCCTGAGGGCAGGGGCCCGGGAGCTGTTTTTT

V: TRBV5-6
D: TRBD1
J: TRBJ2-7
size: few
CDR3: CASSLGQGSYEQYF
DNA: TGTGCCAGCAGCTTGGGACAGGGCTCCTACGAGCAGTACTTC

V: TRBV5-1
D: NA
J: TRBJ1-1
size: NA
CDR3: CASSLEGSFRDKAFF
DNA: TGCGCCAGCAGCTTGGAGGGTTCGTTCAGGGATAAGGCTTTCTTT

V: TRBV11-2
D: TRBD1
J: TRBJ1-1
size: few
CDR3: CASSRGQGAREAFF
DNA: TGTGCCAGCAGCCGGGGACAGGGGGCACGTGAAGCTTTCTTT

V: TRBV11-2
D: TRBD2
J: TRBJ2-7
size: NA
CDR3: CASSPRRSSGLVSYEQYF
DNA: TGTGCCAGCAGCCCGCGGAGGAGTAGCGGGTTGGTTTCCTACGAGCAGTACTTC

V: TRBV7-9
D: TRBD1
J: TRBJ1-6
size: many
CDR3: CASSSGGQSSYNSPLHF
DNA: TGTGCCAGCAGTTCAGGGGGCCAGAGCTCCTATAATTCACCCCTCCACTTT

V: TRBV9
D: NA
J: TRBJ2-3
size: NA
CDR3: CASSVEGGLVGNTQYF
DNA: TGTGCCAGCAGCGTAGAGGGGGGGCTAGTGGGGAATACGCAGTATTTT

V: TRBV5-1
D: TRBD1
J: TRBJ2-2
size: few
CDR3: CASSPGTGDTGELFF
DNA: TGCGCCAGCAGCCCGGGGACAGGGGACACCGGGGAGCTGTTTTTT

V: TRBV6-2/TRBV6-3
D: TRBD1
J: TRBJ1-2
size: NA
CDR3: CASSYEVTGGLLYGYTF
DNA: TGTGCCAGCAGTTACGAGGTGACAGGGGGCCTCCTCTATGGCTACACCTTC

V: TRBV3-1/TRBV3-2
D: NA
J: TRBJ2-1
size: NA
CDR3: CASSQSPKRVHEQFF
DNA: TGTGCCAGCAGCCAATCCCCGAAGCGGGTGCATGAGCAGTTCTTC

V: TRBV5-1
D: NA
J: TRBJ1-2
size: NA
CDR3: CASSLGGRGDYGYTF
DNA: TGCGCCAGCAGCTTGGGGGGAAGGGGTGACTATGGCTACACCTTC

V: TRBV9
D: NA
J: TRBJ1-6
size: NA
CDR3: CASSVAGSPLHF
DNA: TGTGCCAGCAGCGTAGCGGGTTCACCCCTCCACTTT

V: TRBV25-1
D: NA
J: TRBJ2-6
size: NA
CDR3: CASSEYVDTGANVLTF
DNA: TGTGCCAGCAGTGAATACGTAGACACCGGGGCCAACGTCCTGACTTTC

V: TRBV18
D: TRBD1
J: TRBJ2-7
size: few
CDR3: CASSPTGGSSEQYF
DNA: TGTGCCAGCTCACCCACAGGGGGCTCTTCCGAGCAGTACTTC

V: TRBV11-2
D: NA
J: TRBJ1-1
size: few
CDR3: CASSSGVEAFF
DNA: TGTGCCAGCAGTTCCGGGGTTGAAGCTTTCTTT

V: TRBV19
D: TRBD2
J: TRBJ2-6
size: NA
CDR3: CASSTGGAGANVLTF
DNA: TGTGCCAGTAGTACCGGGGGGGCAGGGGCCAACGTCCTGACTTTC

V: TRBV7-9
D: NA
J: TRBJ1-1
size: NA
CDR3: CASRSTEGTEAFF
DNA: TGTGCCAGCAGATCAACAGAGGGCACTGAAGCTTTCTTT

V: TRBV29-1
D: TRBD1
J: TRBJ1-1
size: NA
CDR3: CSVPGPTGFGTEAFF
DNA: TGCAGCGTCCCTGGGCCGACAGGGTTCGGAACTGAAGCTTTCTTT

V: TRBV6-5
D: NA
J: TRBJ2-2
size: NA
CDR3: CASSYSRGPLELFF
DNA: TGTGCCAGCAGTTACTCGCGGGGACCCTTAGAGCTGTTTTTT

V: TRBV6-5
D: TRBD1
J: TRBJ1-2
size: NA
CDR3: CASSPGTGYGYTF
DNA: TGTGCCAGCAGTCCCGGGACAGGCTATGGCTACACCTTC

V: TRBV2
D: NA
J: TRBJ1-1
size: NA
CDR3: CASQRGDEAFF
DNA: TGTGCCAGTCAGCGGGGGGATGAAGCTTTCTTT

V: TRBV3-1/TRBV3-2
D: TRBD2
J: TRBJ2-5
size: once
CDR3: CASSQAGAGGVKTQYF
DNA: TGTGCCAGCAGCCAAGCGGGCGCGGGGGGTGTTAAGACCCAGTACTTC

V: TRBV19
D: NA
J: TRBJ1-3
size: few
CDR3: CASTLRSGGNTIYF
DNA: TGTGCCAGTACCCTCCGGAGTGGTGGAAACACCATATATTTT